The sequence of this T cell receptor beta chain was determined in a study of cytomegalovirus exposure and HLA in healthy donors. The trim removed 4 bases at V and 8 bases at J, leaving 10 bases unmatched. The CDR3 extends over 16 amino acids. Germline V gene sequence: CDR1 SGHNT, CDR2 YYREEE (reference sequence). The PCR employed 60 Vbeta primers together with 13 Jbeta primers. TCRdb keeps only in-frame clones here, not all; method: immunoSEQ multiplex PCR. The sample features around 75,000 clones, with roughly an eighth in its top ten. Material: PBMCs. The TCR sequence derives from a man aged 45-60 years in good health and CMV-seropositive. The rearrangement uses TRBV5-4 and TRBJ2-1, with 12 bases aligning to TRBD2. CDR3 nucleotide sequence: TGTGCCAGCAGCCTTCTAGCGGGGGGGCCGGCGTATGAGCAGTTCTTC. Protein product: CASSLLAGGPAYEQFF.